This entry lists 22 T cell receptor beta chains sequenced from one sample in a study of shared clonotypes between healthy human individuals. TCRdb's copy holds only in-frame clones and misses some; the assay was immunoSEQ multiplex PCR. The sample lists about 2.2 million clones, about 93% occurring once. Terminally differentiated effector memory CD45RA+ cells were excluded from the naive CD8 cells, which were CD45RO-negative and positively selected for CCR7. The sequenced sample consisted of naive CD8+ T cells from PBMCs. These TCRs come from a man younger than 30 in good health. Some clones in this sample may be carry-over from other donors' samples.

The chain links TRBV9 to TRBJ1-4; a possible D gene is TRBD1 (5 bases). Germline loops: CDR1 SGDLS, CDR2 YYNGEE. The CDR3 covers 15 residues. Between the trimmed V and J ends, which lost 1 base and 3 bases, there was a span of 10 bases. CDR3 nucleotides: TGTGCCAGCAGCGTATGGGGGGGACCTAATGAAAAACTGTTTTTT. It codes for CASSVWGGPNEKLFF.

The rearrangement uses TRBV25-1 and TRBJ1-1; unclear D gene. The CDR3 is 15 amino acids. CDR1 is MGHDK, CDR2 SYGVNS, per germline. V gave up 2 bases and J gave up 6 bases, with 16 bases separating them. The chain's CDR3 is CASSEPGWAQSEAFF. The DNA for the CDR3 is TGTGCCAGCAGTGAACCGGGATGGGCACAGTCTGAAGCTTTCTTT.

This chain connects TRBV4-2 to TRBJ2-2, with TRBD2 matching 16 bases. J gave up 5 bases and V 1 base, and 7 bases lay outside the gene matches. CDR1 and CDR2 from the germline V gene are LGHNA and YNFKEQ. This CDR3 spans 19 amino acids. In nucleotides, the CDR3 is TGTGCCAGCAGCCAAGGAGGGACTAGCGGGAGGGGCAGAACCGGGGAGCTGTTTTTT. Its protein is CASSQGGTSGRGRTGELFF.

V is TRBV7-8 and J is TRBJ1-2, with 7 bases matching TRBD1. With 5 bases clipped from V and 5 bases from J, the junction kept 20 bases outside the gene matches. From germline, CDR1 is SGHVS and CDR2 FQNEAQ. The CDR3 runs to 18 residues. CDR3 in DNA: TGTGCCAGCAGCCCGCATCAACTCACAGGGGAGATAGGTTATGGCTACACCTTC. Translation gives CASSPHQLTGEIGYGYTF.

In its sample, this clone was seen once. The chain joins TRBV27 to TRBJ2-7; 13 positions match TRBD2. Germline trimming cut 5 bases from V and 3 bases from J; bases unmatched to any gene: 13. Germline V gene lookup returns CDR1 MNHEY and CDR2 SMNVEV (reference sequence). This CDR3 region has 18 residues. The CDR3 DNA reads TGTGCCAGCAGTCCCCTCTATATGGGGACTAGCGGGAACTACGAGCAGTACTTC. Residues: CASSPLYMGTSGNYEQYF.

This chain uses TRBV13 with TRBJ2-7, with TRBD2 matching 14 bases. Germline CDR1 PRHDT, CDR2 FYEKMQ (reference sequence). J gave up 7 bases and V 5 bases, and 7 bases lay outside the gene matches. The CDR3 is 15 residues long. The CDR3 nucleotides are TGTGCCAGCAGCATGGGACTAGCGGGAGTCGAAGAGCAGTACTTC. The encoded protein is CASSMGLAGVEEQYF.

The genes are TRBV19 and TRBJ1-2; unclear D gene. V lost 9 bases and J 0 bases, leaving 14 bases between the germline ends. Looked up from germline, CDR1 is LNHDA and CDR2 is SQIVND (reference sequence). The CDR3 is 14 amino acids. DNA for the CDR3: TGTGCCAGCATCGGGCAGCTCCCTAACTATGGCTACACCTTC. Encoded protein: CASIGQLPNYGYTF.

This chain uses TRBV29-1 with TRBJ1-4, with D unresolved. Germline CDR1 is SQVTM and CDR2 is ANQGSEA. This CDR3 contains 14 residues. V was cut by 4 bases and J by 3 bases, with 12 bases left in between. The chain's CDR3 is CSVVLDASNEKLFF. Here the CDR3 DNA reads TGCAGCGTTGTTTTGGACGCCTCTAATGAAAAACTGTTTTTT.

The chain has TRBV25-1 and TRBJ1-2, with 7 bases identical to TRBD1. The CDR3 runs 13 residues. CDR1 and CDR2 from the germline V gene are MGHDK and SYGVNS. Trimming removed 10 bases from V and 2 bases from J; junction bases left unmatched: 7. The CDR3 loop reads CANKTGRNYGYTF. The CDR3 DNA reads as TGTGCCAACAAGACAGGGCGAAACTATGGCTACACCTTC.

The rearrangement links TRBV30 to TRBJ1-1, with D perhaps TRBD1 (5 bases). The germline V gene encodes CDR1 GTSNPN and CDR2 SVGIG (reference sequence). This CDR3 is 12 amino acids long. V was trimmed by 8 bases and J by 5 bases, leaving 15 bases between them. The CDR3 region is CARDGGYTEAFF. As DNA, the CDR3 is TGTGCCCGGGACGGGGGGTATACTGAAGCTTTCTTT. Full variable domain (missing parts from reference TRBV30 and TRBJ1-1): SQTIHQWPATLVQPVGSPLSLECTVEGTSNPNLYWYRQAAGRGLQLLFYSVGIGQISSEVPQNLSASRPQDRQFILSSKKLLLSDSGFYLCARDGGYTEAFFGQGTRLTVV.

This rearrangement joins TRBV7-2 to TRBJ1-2; the D gene is possibly TRBD1 (5 bases). CDR3 length: 15 amino acids. Trimming took off 0 bases at V and 8 bases at J, with 16 bases between the two ends. Per the germline V gene, CDR1 is SGHTA and CDR2 is FQGNSA. CDR3 loop: CASSLASDIKGGYTF. CDR3 nucleotides: TGTGCCAGCAGCTTAGCGTCGGATATAAAGGGGGGCTACACCTTC.

With respect to this clone: In the same sample, other DNA sequences code for this CDR3. The J gene is TRBJ2-7, the V gene TRBV7-9, with D unresolved. The CDR3 has 11 residues. Looked up from germline, CDR1 is SEHNR and CDR2 is FQNEAQ (reference sequence). V dropped 4 bases and J dropped 2 bases, with 3 bases sitting between them. The CDR3, as DNA: TGTGCCAGCAGCTACCCCTACGAGCAGTACTTC. Translated, it gives CASSYPYEQYF.

Worth noting for this clone: Distinct nucleotide sequences in the sample also encode this CDR3. V is TRBV9 and J is TRBJ2-7, with 8 bases aligning to TRBD1. Losses at the gene ends were 4 bases for V and 3 bases for J; bases not matched to a gene: 3. The CDR3 totals 13 residues. Germline CDR1 reads SGDLS; CDR2 reads YYNGEE. The CDR3 here is CASSLGTGYEQYF. CDR3 nucleotides: TGTGCCAGCAGCCTAGGGACAGGCTACGAGCAGTACTTC.

This clone appeared once. Other DNA variants within this sample encode the same CDR3. The rearrangement links TRBV11-2 to TRBJ1-2; D is possibly TRBD1 (5 bases). Trimming removed 1 base at V and 0 bases at J, with 6 bases between. The length of the CDR3 is 14 residues. Germline values: CDR1 SGHAT, CDR2 FQNNGV. This chain's CDR3 is CASSLGGTNYGYTF. The CDR3 DNA follows: TGTGCCAGCAGCTTAGGGGGGACTAACTATGGCTACACCTTC.

The chain carries TRBV7-6 and TRBJ2-3; TRBD1 matches at 7 bases. CDR3 size: 15 residues. Unmatched junction bases numbered 13, after V lost 5 bases and J lost 8 bases. In germline, CDR1 is SGHVS, CDR2 FNYEAQ. The CDR3 coding sequence is TGTGCCAGCAGCGGACCGGGACAGAGGGCCGGTACGCAGTATTTT. It yields the protein CASSGPGQRAGTQYF.

The chain recombines TRBV15 with TRBJ1-1; 7 nucleotides agree with TRBD1. The germline V gene has CDR1 LNHNV and CDR2 YYDKDF (reference sequence). The CDR3 loop spans 14 amino acids. Trimming took 4 bases from V and 6 from J; bases not matched to a gene: 8. The CDR3 bases are TGTGCCACCAGCAAAGACACAGGGGCCTCTGAAGCTTTCTTT. The encoded protein is CATSKDTGASEAFF.

The rearrangement joins TRBV28 to TRBJ2-3; D perhaps matches TRBD2 (6 bases). Germline V CDR1 and CDR2: MDHEN, SYDVKM. The CDR3 is 16 residues long. Deletions cut 2 bases from V and 1 base from J, with 13 bases between. CDR3 DNA: TGTGCCAGCAGTTTAGAGGGACTGGGCGGCACAGATACGCAGTATTTT. Encoded protein: CASSLEGLGGTDTQYF.

For this clone: At the DNA level, this CDR3 is encoded by other sequences in the same sample as well. This chain connects TRBV9 to TRBJ2-3, with 9 bases identical to TRBD1. Germline trimming cut 5 bases from V and 3 bases from J; bases unmatched to any gene: 1. Germline values: CDR1 SGDLS, CDR2 YYNGEE. The CDR3 extends over 13 amino acids. The CDR3 loop is CASRGQGTDTQYF. The CDR3 nucleotides are TGTGCCAGCAGGGGACAGGGAACAGATACGCAGTATTTT.

The chain recombines TRBV9 with TRBJ1-2, with 11 nucleotides matching TRBD1. V was clipped by 0 bases and J by 2 bases; unmatched bases: 12. The V gene's germline CDR1 is SGDLS and CDR2 YYNGEE. This CDR3 region has 19 residues. The chain's CDR3 is CASSVDPVGTGGGNYGYTF. DNA for the CDR3: TGTGCCAGCAGCGTAGACCCCGTGGGGACAGGGGGAGGGAACTATGGCTACACCTTC.

This clone was observed a few times. The rearrangement links TRBV7-9 to TRBJ1-2; possible D gene TRBD1, 5 bases. Germline V gene data show CDR1 as SEHNR and CDR2 as FQNEAQ (reference sequence). The germline V and J ends were trimmed by 8 bases and 4 bases, with 17 bases remaining between them. The CDR3 length is 14 residues. The CDR3 bases are TGTGCCAGCGGAACGATCAGGGATACCTATGGCTACACCTTC. It codes for CASGTIRDTYGYTF.

The chain is built from TRBV7-9 and TRBJ2-2; 10 bases match TRBD2. The germline gives CDR1 SEHNR, CDR2 FQNEAQ (reference sequence). J was trimmed by 1 base and V by 3 bases; bases with no gene match: 8. CDR3 length equals 18 residues. CDR3 nucleotide sequence: TGTGCCAGCAGCTTCCCTCGCACTAGCGGGAAGAACACCGGGGAGCTGTTTTTT. Translation gives CASSFPRTSGKNTGELFF.

This clone was seen once. This chain uses TRBV2 with TRBJ2-1, with a tentative D call TRBD2 (6 bases). Trimming stripped 10 bases from V and 4 bases from J, with 20 bases between. The CDR3 sequence is 15 residues long. Germline values: CDR1 SNHLY, CDR2 FYNNEI. Here the CDR3 DNA reads TGTGCCATAGAGGTGGAGGGAGTTCCTTACAATGAGCAGTTCTTC. Its protein product is CAIEVEGVPYNEQFF.